The present entry profiles one T cell receptor (beta chain) with its context. Some clones are missing from TCRdb's copy, which holds only in-frame ones; the method was immunoSEQ multiplex PCR. This table has about 220,000 clones, 82% appearing once. Enrolled during active infection, Seattle patients were then followed longitudinally. The sample comes from a study of blood T cell repertoires in COVID-19. About the study: The samples span acute and convalescent COVID-19 from the United States, Italy and Spain. Nucleic acid was either cDNA or gDNA, and it came from T cells, B-cell-depleted T cells, or PBMCs.

Trimming removed 4 bases at V and 8 bases at J, with 11 bases between. CDR1 and CDR2 from the germline V gene are MGHDK and SYGVNS. The CDR3 consists of 12 residues. Sequencing was performed on peripheral blood. The TCR comes from a woman in her 70s with COVID-19, enrolled during active disease. The chain uses TRBV25-1 and TRBJ2-5; D is perhaps TRBD1 (6 bases). The CDR3 DNA is TGTGCCAGCAGTGGTGAGACAGGCACCCAGTACTTC. This encodes CASSGETGTQYF.